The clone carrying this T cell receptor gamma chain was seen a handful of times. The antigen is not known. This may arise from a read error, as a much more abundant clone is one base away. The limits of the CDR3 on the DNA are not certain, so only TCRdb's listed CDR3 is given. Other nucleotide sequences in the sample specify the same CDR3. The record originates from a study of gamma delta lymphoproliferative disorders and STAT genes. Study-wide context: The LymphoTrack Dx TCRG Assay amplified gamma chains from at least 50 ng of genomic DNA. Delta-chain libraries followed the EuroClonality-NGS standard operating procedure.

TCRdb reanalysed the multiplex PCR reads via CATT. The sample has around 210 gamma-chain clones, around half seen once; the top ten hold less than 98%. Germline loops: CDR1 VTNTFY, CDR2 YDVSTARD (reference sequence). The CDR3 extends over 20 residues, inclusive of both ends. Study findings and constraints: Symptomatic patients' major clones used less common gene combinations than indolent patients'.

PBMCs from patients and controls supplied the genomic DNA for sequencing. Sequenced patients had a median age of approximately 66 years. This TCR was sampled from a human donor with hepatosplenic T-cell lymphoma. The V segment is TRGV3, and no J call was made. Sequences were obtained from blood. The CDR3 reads CATWDTTRSIRNSLAVEQHF.